These 21 T cell receptor beta chains originate from one sample sequenced in a study of blood T cell repertoires in COVID-19. The repertoire was sequenced with immunoSEQ multiplex PCR; TCRdb's copy has only in-frame clones and lacks some. The data hold approximately 330,000 clones, with 85% to 90% observed a single time. Sequencing was done on a sample of peripheral blood. The receptor set was obtained from a middle-aged woman with COVID-19, enrolled during active disease.

The chain employs TRBV29-1 and TRBJ1-4; tentative D call: TRBD1 (6 bases). The CDR3 totals 13 residues. Trimming took 7 bases from V and 3 from J, leaving 12 bases between them. Germline V gene data show CDR1 as SQVTM and CDR2 as ANQGSEA. The CDR3 bases are TGCAGCGGGGTACAGGGCTCTAATGAAAAACTGTTTTTT. This encodes CSGVQGSNEKLFF.

This clone was picked up a small number of times. The chain joins TRBV19 to TRBJ1-6, with D perhaps matching TRBD1 (6 bases). Trimming stripped 9 bases from V and 0 bases from J, with 9 bases between. This CDR3 comprises 14 residues. Looked up from germline, CDR1 is LNHDA and CDR2 is SQIVND (reference sequence). CDR3 loop: CASEQGSYNSPLHF. Here the CDR3 DNA reads TGTGCCAGCGAACAGGGCTCCTATAATTCACCCCTCCACTTT.

This clone was recorded a few times. The genes are TRBV15 and TRBJ1-4; D uncertain. Between the trimmed V and J ends, which lost 3 bases and 0 bases, there was a span of 8 bases. Per the germline V gene, CDR1 is LNHNV and CDR2 is YYDKDF (reference sequence). The CDR3 has 15 residues. The CDR3 loop reads CATSRSTSTNEKLFF. The DNA of the CDR3 is TGTGCCACCAGCAGGAGTACTTCAACTAATGAAAAACTGTTTTTT.

The CDR3 sequence: CASSGTSRTYYNEQFF. CDR3 nucleotides: TGTGCCAGTTCGGGAACTAGCCGAACATACTACAATGAGCAGTTCTTC. This chain joins TRBV19 and TRBJ2-1, with D tentatively TRBD2 (6 bases). Between the trimmed V and J ends, which lost 8 bases and 3 bases, there was a span of 20 bases. The CDR3 is 16 residues long. CDR1 and CDR2 (germline): LNHDA, SQIVND (reference sequence). The whole variable domain, filled in from reference TRBV19 and TRBJ2-1, reads DGGITQSPKYLFRKEGQNVTLSCEQNLNHDAMYWYRQDPGQGLRLIYYSQIVNDFQKGDIAEGYSVSREKKESFPLTVTSAQKNPTAFYLCASSGTSRTYYNEQFFGPGTRLTVL.

V is TRBV28 and J is TRBJ2-7, with 11 nucleotides matching TRBD2. Germline-derived CDR1 and CDR2 are MDHEN and SYDVKM. The J segment lost 5 bases and the V segment lost 5 bases, leaving 8 bases of the junction unmatched. The CDR3 is made up of 15 amino acids. CDR3 bases: TGTGCCAGCAGTGAACTAGCGGGGGTGCTCAACGAGCAGTACTTC. This encodes CASSELAGVLNEQYF. Full variable domain (missing parts from reference TRBV28 and TRBJ2-7): DVKVTQSSRYLVKRTGEKVFLECVQDMDHENMFWYRQDPGLGLRLIYFSYDVKMKEKGDIPEGYSVSREKKERFSLILESASTNQTSMYLCASSELAGVLNEQYFGPGTRLTVT.

The chain uses TRBV6-5 and TRBJ2-7; possibly TRBD2 for D (5 bases). The V and J ends lost 5 bases and 2 bases respectively, with 10 bases between them. The CDR3 is 13 amino acids. CDR1 is MNHEY, CDR2 SVGAGI, per germline. The CDR3 spells CASSPGSTYEQYF. CDR3 in DNA: TGTGCCAGCAGTCCGGGATCCACCTACGAGCAGTACTTC.

V and J are TRBV5-4 and TRBJ1-4; 9 nucleotides match TRBD1. The CDR3 is 14 amino acids. V lost 0 bases and J lost 8; bases outside the gene matches: 2. Germline V gives CDR1 SGHNT, CDR2 YYREEE (reference sequence). The CDR3 DNA is TGTGCCAGCAGCTTGGACAGGGGGCTAGAAAAACTGTTTTTT. It yields the protein CASSLDRGLEKLFF.

The gene calls are TRBV14 and TRBJ1-4, with D unclear. Germline V gene sequence: CDR1 SGHDN, CDR2 FVKESK. This CDR3 comprises 15 residues. Trimming stripped 3 bases from V and 4 bases from J, with 12 bases between. CDR3 sequence: CASSHSSQINEKLFF. The CDR3 bases are TGTGCCAGCAGCCATAGCTCGCAGATTAATGAAAAACTGTTTTTT.

The chain couples TRBV27 to TRBJ2-7; TRBD2 agrees at 9 bases. There are 14 residues in the CDR3. Germline values: CDR1 MNHEY, CDR2 SMNVEV (reference sequence). The junction had 3 bases not matched to a gene; V was cut back by 6 bases and J by 0 bases. In DNA, the CDR3 is TGTGCCAGCAGACTAGCGGGTGTCTCCTACGAGCAGTACTTC. It is translated as CASRLAGVSYEQYF.

The chain combines TRBV5-1 with TRBJ2-1, with 8 bases that match TRBD2. The CDR3 runs 13 residues. The J segment lost 9 bases and the V segment lost 2 bases, leaving 4 bases of the junction unmatched. Per the germline V gene, CDR1 is SGHRS and CDR2 is YFSETQ. The CDR3 here is CASSFGAGGEQFF. The CDR3 bases are TGCGCCAGCAGCTTTGGGGCGGGGGGTGAGCAGTTCTTC. The full variable domain, in which reference TRBV5-1 and TRBJ2-1 provide the parts outside the CDR3, is KAGVTQTPRYLIKTRGQQVTLSCSPISGHRSVSWYQQTPGQGLQFLFEYFSETQRNKGNFPGRFSGRQFSNSRSEMNVSTLELGDSALYLCASSFGAGGEQFFGPGTRLTVL.

This clone was counted a single time. The gene calls are TRBV9 and TRBJ2-3; maybe TRBD2 (5 bases). Germline V CDR1 and CDR2: SGDLS, YYNGEE. The CDR3 extends over 15 amino acids. The V end was cut by 0 bases, the J end by 0 bases, with 8 bases between. The CDR3 loop is CASSVGASSTDTQYF. In DNA, the CDR3 is TGTGCCAGCAGCGTAGGGGCTAGCAGCACAGATACGCAGTATTTT.

The V and J genes are TRBV29-1 and TRBJ1-1, with D unresolved. The CDR3 contains 12 residues. Trimming shortened V by 4 bases and J by 3 bases, and 9 bases separated the two germline ends. Germline V CDR1 and CDR2: SQVTM, ANQGSEA. CDR3 loop: CSVVPADTEAFF. The CDR3, as DNA: TGCAGCGTTGTTCCCGCGGACACTGAAGCTTTCTTT.

The chain is built from TRBV3-1 (or the pseudogene TRBV3-2) and TRBJ1-3; D remains unclear. The V end was cut by 8 bases, the J end by 0 bases, with 8 bases between. The CDR3 is made up of 13 amino acids. Germline V gene data show CDR1 as LGHDT and CDR2 as YNNKEL (reference sequence). In nucleotides, the CDR3 is TGTGCCAGCGGCGGGAGCTCTGGAAACACCATATATTTT. Amino acids: CASGGSSGNTIYF.

The chain carries TRBV5-4 and TRBJ2-3; no firm D call. The CDR3 length is 14 residues. V was shortened by 4 bases and J by 4 bases, with 13 bases between the two germline ends. Germline values: CDR1 SGHNT, CDR2 YYREEE (reference sequence). The CDR3 spells CASSTPAIADTQYF. In nucleotides, the CDR3 is TGTGCCAGCAGCACCCCAGCGATCGCAGATACGCAGTATTTT.

The chain joins TRBV9 to TRBJ2-5, with 7 bases matching TRBD2. Germline CDR1 SGDLS, CDR2 YYNGEE. After removal of 1 base from V and 4 bases from J, the junction contained 7 bases not matched to a gene. This CDR3 has 15 amino acids. CDR3 loop: CASSVFGAGLETQYF. The CDR3 nucleotides are TGTGCCAGCAGCGTATTCGGAGCGGGATTAGAGACCCAGTACTTC.

V usage is TRBV28 and J usage is TRBJ1-5, with 7 bases aligning to TRBD1. The V and J ends lost 6 bases and 5 bases, in that order; junction bases with no gene match: 13. Germline CDR1 MDHEN, CDR2 SYDVKM. The CDR3 is made up of 16 amino acids. CDR3 protein: CASSMGQRLRDQPQHF. The CDR3 region has the DNA TGTGCCAGCAGCATGGGACAGCGGCTCAGGGATCAGCCCCAGCATTTT.

The CDR3 reads CASSSRTGAAEAFF. CDR3 nucleotides: TGTGCCAGCAGCTCCCGGACAGGGGCCGCTGAAGCTTTCTTT. V and J are TRBV3-1 (or the pseudogene TRBV3-2) and TRBJ1-1; 9 bases match TRBD1. Trimming took 5 bases from V and 6 from J; bases not matched to a gene: 7. Germline CDR1 LGHDT, CDR2 YNNKEL (reference sequence). The CDR3 sequence is 14 residues long.

The chain links TRBV27 to TRBJ2-3, with 13 bases identical to TRBD2. The CDR3 is made up of 18 amino acids. Per germline, CDR1 MNHEY and CDR2 SMNVEV (reference sequence). The V and J ends lost 2 bases and 3 bases, in that order; junction bases with no gene match: 8. Here the CDR3 reads CASSLRTSGSAGTDTQYF. The CDR3 DNA reads TGTGCCAGCAGTTTACGGACTAGCGGGAGTGCCGGGACAGATACGCAGTATTTT.

This clone has just one count. The V and J genes are TRBV7-3 and TRBJ2-6; possibly TRBD2 for D (5 bases). Germline CDR1 SGHTA, CDR2 FQGTGA. This CDR3 region has 15 residues. Deletions cut 4 bases from V and 5 bases from J, with 12 bases between. CDR3 bases: TGTGCCAGCAGCTCTCCCGGGGTGCGGGCCAACGTCCTGACTTTC. This gives the protein CASSSPGVRANVLTF.

The chain recombines TRBV3-1 (or the pseudogene TRBV3-2) with TRBJ1-2; 9 bases fit TRBD1. After removal of 5 bases from V and 7 bases from J, the junction contained 14 bases not matched to a gene. The CDR3 totals 16 residues. The germline V gene has CDR1 LGHDT and CDR2 YNNKEL (reference sequence). The CDR3 region has the DNA TGTGCCAGCAGCTACAATGGCGCGGACAGGGGACGTGGCTACACCTTC. This translates into CASSYNGADRGRGYTF.

Details on this clone: The same CDR3 is also encoded by other DNA sequences in this sample. V usage is TRBV5-1 and J usage is TRBJ1-1, with a tentative D call TRBD1 (6 bases). The length of the CDR3 is 14 residues. Germline V CDR1 and CDR2: SGHRS, YFSETQ. V gave up 4 bases and J gave up 2 bases, with 12 bases separating them. The DNA for the CDR3 is TGCGCCAGCAGCCTGGACAGACCAAACACTGAAGCTTTCTTT. It encodes CASSLDRPNTEAFF.